The entry below describes one TCR beta chain. The sample comes from a study of technical replicates of blood from a handful of donors. Measured with immunoSEQ multiplex PCR; TCRdb has only the in-frame clones, and not every one. The table has tens of thousands of clones, 70% to 90% seen once. V shed 2 bases and J 3 bases; nucleotides not matched to a gene: 4. The germline gives CDR1 MNHNS, CDR2 SASEGT. This CDR3 spans 14 amino acids. The specimen was PBMCs. This TCR was recovered from a human donor in good health. Some clones in this sample may be carry-over from other donors' samples. V is TRBV6-1 and J is TRBJ2-7; 7 nucleotides agree with TRBD1. This chain's CDR3 is CASSESNRGYEQYF. CDR3 sequence (DNA): TGTGCCAGCAGTGAAAGTAACAGGGGCTACGAGCAGTACTTC.